The 4 T cell receptor beta chains below come from one sample, sequenced in a study of blood T cell repertoires in COVID-19. Data came from immunoSEQ multiplex PCR; TCRdb stores just in-frame clones and leaves some out. The sample carries some 300,000 clones, 88% recorded once. Sequenced input: PBMCs or T cells enriched from blood (not recorded which). Receptors were obtained from a woman aged 55 to 70 in a cohort exposed to, infected with or recovered from COVID-19 (not recorded which).

This rearrangement joins TRBV29-1 to TRBJ1-1, with 8 positions matching TRBD1. V shed 6 bases and J 4 bases; nucleotides not matched to a gene: 1. Germline-derived CDR1 and CDR2 are SQVTM and ANQGSEA. The CDR3 is 11 amino acids. The CDR3 spells CSVTGGTEAFF. The CDR3 region has the DNA TGCAGCGTAACAGGGGGCACTGAAGCTTTCTTT. Complete variable domain (other parts from reference TRBV29-1 and TRBJ1-1): SAVISQKPSRDICQRGTSLTIQCQVDSQVTMMFWYRQQPGQSLTLIATANQGSEATYESGFVIDKFPISRPNLTFSTLTVSNMSPEDSSIYLCSVTGGTEAFFGQGTRLTVV.

The rearrangement joins TRBV6-6 to TRBJ2-2; TRBD1 might be the D (5 bases). Trimming left V 10 bases short and J 5 bases short, with 17 bases between. Germline assignment: CDR1 MNHNY and CDR2 SVGAGI (reference sequence). This CDR3 comprises 14 residues. For the CDR3, the DNA is TGTGCCATCACCTCAAAGGCAGGGACCGGGGAGCTGTTTTTT. Translating it yields CAITSKAGTGELFF.

The gene calls are TRBV7-2 and TRBJ2-5; 10 positions match TRBD1. From germline, CDR1 is SGHTA and CDR2 FQGNSA. V lost 6 bases, J lost 2 bases, and 6 bases stayed unmatched. The CDR3 is made up of 15 amino acids. The CDR3 spells CASRRPGQGQETQYF. The DNA of the CDR3 is TGTGCCAGCAGACGACCGGGACAGGGGCAAGAGACCCAGTACTTC.

This chain connects TRBV25-1 to TRBJ1-1, with 9 bases that match TRBD1. The V gene end was trimmed by 5 bases and the J gene end by 3 bases; junction bases not matched to a gene: 16. The V gene's germline CDR1 is MGHDK and CDR2 SYGVNS. The CDR3 is 18 amino acids. This CDR3 reads CASSPPPRDRVGDTEAFF. The CDR3 coding sequence is TGTGCCAGCAGTCCCCCCCCGCGGGACAGGGTAGGTGACACTGAAGCTTTCTTT. The full variable domain, in which reference TRBV25-1 and TRBJ1-1 provide the parts outside the CDR3, is EADIYQTPRYLVIGTGKKITLECSQTMGHDKMYWYQQDPGMELHLIHYSYGVNSTEKGDLSSESTVSRIRTEHFPLTLESARPSHTSQYLCASSPPPRDRVGDTEAFFGQGTRLTVV.